This T cell receptor beta chain was obtained from a study of T cells after yellow fever vaccination. The CDR3 is 10 residues long. V lost 12 bases and J lost 5, with 7 bases in between. Germline CDR1 reads KGHDR; CDR2 reads SFDVKD. This clonotype was observed many times. Its antigen is not known. Study-wide results and caveats: Researchers noted that a small share of clonotypes showed up in both CD4 and CD8 compartments. Reappearance after the booster was observed for most primary-vaccination clones (roughly 97% CD4, roughly 90% CD8).

TCRdb independently ran MiXCR on the 5' RACE reads; one entry per CDR3 protein. Found here are approximately 160,000 distinct CDR3 sequences, approximately 9.7% of them singletons; the top ten hold about 40%. The chain couples TRBV24-1 to TRBJ2-1; a possible D gene is TRBD2 (5 bases). The receptor was derived from a young man who received the YFV17D yellow fever vaccine. Sequencing used CD8+ T cells sorted from PBMCs, obtained 45 days after the yellow fever booster vaccination. CDR3 bases: TGTGCCCCCGGGGACAATGAGCAGTTCTTC. Translating it yields CAPGDNEQFF.